Listed here are 3 T cell receptor beta chains from one sample, sequenced in a study of Graves' ophthalmopathy and Graves' hyperthyroidism. RNA transcripts were the template, and TCR beta CDR3 regions were amplified from them. The authors performed first-round RT-PCR with HTBI primers and then a second-round multiplex PCR. One entry per CDR3 protein, called by TCRdb with MiXCR from the multiplex PCR reads. The sample has 450,000 to 600,000 distinct CDR3 sequences, just under 40% seen once; the top ten hold 4% to 5%. Sequenced sample: peripheral blood or thyroid tissue (not recorded which). The receptors derive from an adult man with Graves' hyperthyroidism.

The J gene is TRBJ2-2, the V gene TRBV10-3, with TRBD1 matching 7 bases. The CDR3 consists of 12 residues. Germline-derived CDR1 and CDR2 are ENHRY and SYGVKD. Trimming removed 9 bases from V and 5 bases from J; junction bases left unmatched: 3. The CDR3 DNA is TGTGCCATGACAGGGAATACCGGGGAGCTGTTTTTT. Translating it yields CAMTGNTGELFF.

This clonotype has ten or more counts. The chain links TRBV7-9 to TRBJ1-1; the D gene is possibly TRBD1 (5 bases). Germline-derived CDR1 and CDR2 are SEHNR and FQNEAQ (reference sequence). The CDR3 runs to 13 residues. V dropped 5 bases and J dropped 2 bases, with 9 bases sitting between them. CDR3 amino acids: CASSPDTNTEAFF. The CDR3 DNA follows: TGTGCCAGCAGCCCGGACACCAACACTGAAGCTTTCTTT.

This clonotype was detected ten times or more. This chain joins TRBV24-1 and TRBJ1-1, with unresolved D. V was pared by 1 base and J by 11 bases, with 16 bases between. The germline V gene has CDR1 KGHDR and CDR2 SFDVKD. This CDR3 has 14 amino acids. The CDR3 nucleotides read TGTGCCACCAGTGATTTTCGGTACGGGTTTGGGGCTTTCTTT. This sequence encodes CATSDFRYGFGAFF.